The 8 T cell receptor beta chains listed next were all sequenced from one sample in a study of monozygotic twins with inflammatory bowel disease. Reprocessing the 5' RACE reads, TCRdb reports a single entry for every CDR3 protein and omits DNA. The repertoire shows 110,000 to 150,000 distinct CDR3 sequences; the top ten hold more than 1%. The sample taken for sequencing was blood. These receptors all stem from a human donor with ulcerative colitis or Crohn's disease, or a healthy co-twin of an affected twin (not recorded which).

The chain links TRBV6-5 to TRBJ2-2; the D gene TCRdb calls, TRBD2, cannot be checked with no DNA. Germline V CDR1 and CDR2: MNHEY, SVGAGI. This CDR3 is 16 amino acids long. Here the CDR3 reads CASSLGDRRFTGELFF.

This chain uses TRBV5-1 with TRBJ2-7. Per the germline V gene, CDR1 is SGHRS and CDR2 is YFSETQ. The CDR3 extends over 14 amino acids. This chain's CDR3 is CASSLGNSLGEQYF.

The chain combines TRBV30 with TRBJ2-5; checking the TCRdb D call of TRBD2 is not possible without DNA. Germline CDR1 and CDR2: GTSNPN and SVGIG (reference sequence). CDR3 length: 15 amino acids. The CDR3 protein is CAWTSGTGVEETQYF.

The CDR3 here is CASSLMAGEQYF. The rearrangement links TRBV7-6 to TRBJ2-7. The CDR3 covers 12 residues. Germline V gives CDR1 SGHVS, CDR2 FNYEAQ.

The V call is TRBV20-1, the J call TRBJ1-1; TCRdb outputs TRBD1, but without DNA this stays unchecked. Germline-derived CDR1 and CDR2 are DFQATT and SNEGSKA (reference sequence). The length of the CDR3 is 13 residues. CDR3: CSAQGQGFTEAFF.

The CDR3 loop is CSARMWVRETQYF. The chain uses TRBV29-1 and TRBJ2-5. The CDR3 extends over 13 amino acids. From germline, CDR1 is SQVTM and CDR2 ANQGSEA.

The chain's CDR3 is CASSLRGSHEQYF. The gene calls are TRBV5-1 and TRBJ2-7; TCRdb reports TRBD2, a call that lacks DNA to check it against. CDR1 is SGHRS and CDR2 is YFSETQ in the germline V gene. This CDR3 is built from 13 residues.

This rearrangement joins TRBV20-1 to TRBJ1-5. This CDR3 is 16 amino acids long. Germline CDR1 is DFQATT and CDR2 is SNEGSKA (reference sequence). CDR3 in amino acids: CSARDSERYSNQPQHF.